Presented here are 19 T cell receptor beta chains from one specimen sequenced in a study of cytomegalovirus exposure and HLA in healthy donors. This table comes from immunoSEQ multiplex PCR, and its TCRdb copy is limited to in-frame clones, with some not included. This sample has 90,000 to 100,000 clones, with approximately 84% found just once. The sample was PBMCs. The receptors stem from a young man in good health and CMV-seropositive.

The chain is built from TRBV6-5 and TRBJ1-1, with 7 nucleotides matching TRBD1. Germline CDR1 MNHEY, CDR2 SVGAGI. This CDR3 spans 14 amino acids. With 6 bases clipped from V and 1 base from J, the junction kept 5 bases outside the gene matches. CDR3 sequence: CASSYNRGNTEAFF. The DNA for the CDR3 is TGTGCCAGCAGCTACAACAGGGGGAACACTGAAGCTTTCTTT.

There are a few counts of this clone. This chain links TRBV2 with TRBJ1-6; TRBD1 agrees at 8 bases. Trimming at V came to 5 bases and at J to 9 bases, leaving 0 bases not matched to a gene. This CDR3 has 12 amino acids. Germline CDR1 and CDR2: SNHLY and FYNNEI. As DNA, the CDR3 is TGTGCCAGCAGTCAGGGGGCTTCACCCCTCCACTTT. Translation gives CASSQGASPLHF.

The V call is TRBV5-1, the J call TRBJ2-7, with TRBD2 matching over 12 bases. The germline V gene has CDR1 SGHRS and CDR2 YFSETQ. Trimming at V came to 0 bases and at J to 5 bases, leaving 6 bases not matched to a gene. CDR3 length equals 16 residues. CDR3 coding DNA: TGCGCCAGCAGCTTGGCCCGGACTAGCGGGACCAACGAGCAGTACTTC. Amino acids: CASSLARTSGTNEQYF.

CDR3 DNA sequence: TGTGCCAGCAGCTTAAGGAGAACTAGCTGGTTCTACGAGCAGTACTTC. Protein: CASSLRRTSWFYEQYF. The V gene is TRBV11-1, the J gene TRBJ2-7, with a possible D match to TRBD2 (6 bases). Trimming removed 2 bases at V and 3 bases at J, with 17 bases between. The germline V gene encodes CDR1 SGHAT and CDR2 FQDESV (reference sequence). The CDR3 consists of 16 residues.

The chain has TRBV29-1 and TRBJ2-7; D is perhaps TRBD2 (5 bases). This CDR3 has 13 residues. Germline V gene lookup returns CDR1 SQVTM and CDR2 ANQGSEA. Trimming stripped 4 bases from V and 0 bases from J, with 10 bases between. The CDR3: CSVALTSSYEQYF. The CDR3 DNA reads as TGCAGCGTTGCCCTTACTAGCTCCTACGAGCAGTACTTC.

This clone was seen once. The chain joins TRBV29-1 to TRBJ2-2, with 7 bases identical to TRBD1. Per the germline V gene, CDR1 is SQVTM and CDR2 is ANQGSEA. The CDR3 is 16 amino acids. With 5 bases clipped from V and 0 bases from J, the junction kept 9 bases outside the gene matches. In nucleotides, the CDR3 is TGCAGCGTTTCGACAGGGCGGGTTGCGAACACCGGGGAGCTGTTTTTT. This gives the protein CSVSTGRVANTGELFF.

The chain combines TRBV4-1 with TRBJ1-2; tentative D call: TRBD1 (5 bases). This CDR3 comprises 15 residues. Per the germline V gene, CDR1 is MGHRA and CDR2 is YSYEKL. Trimming shortened V by 1 base and J by 1 base, and 10 bases separated the two germline ends. For the CDR3, the DNA is TGCGCCAGCAGCCAAGTTATAGGGGATAACTATGGCTACACCTTC. Its protein is CASSQVIGDNYGYTF.

The CDR3 here is CASSLTGDEQYF. The CDR3 DNA sequence: TGTGCCAGCAGCTTAACAGGGGACGAGCAGTACTTC. J is TRBJ2-7 and V is TRBV28; 7 positions match TRBD1. CDR3 length: 12 amino acids. Germline-derived CDR1 and CDR2 are MDHEN and SYDVKM. V shed 6 bases and J 5 bases; nucleotides not matched to a gene: 4.

V gene TRBV11-2 combines with J gene TRBJ1-1; no clear D gene. V dropped 1 base and J dropped 7 bases, with 10 bases sitting between them. CDR3 length equals 13 residues. Germline V CDR1 and CDR2: SGHAT, FQNNGV. CDR3 amino acids: CASSLGESLEAFF. CDR3 nucleotides: TGTGCCAGCAGCTTAGGGGAGAGCCTTGAAGCTTTCTTT.

The chain couples TRBV11-3 to TRBJ2-1, with TRBD2 matching over 16 bases. After removal of 5 bases from V and 7 bases from J, the junction contained 11 bases not matched to a gene. Germline V CDR1 and CDR2: SGHNT, YENEEA. This CDR3 has 18 residues. CDR3 sequence reads: CASSVEGLAGGVRNEQFF. DNA of the CDR3: TGTGCCAGCAGCGTTGAGGGACTAGCGGGAGGGGTCAGGAATGAGCAGTTCTTC.

This clone came up once. The rearrangement links TRBV7-2 to TRBJ2-5; TRBD2 might be the D (6 bases). Germline CDR1 SGHTA, CDR2 FQGNSA. V was pared by 5 bases and J by 2 bases, with 9 bases between. This CDR3 region has 13 residues. CDR3 bases: TGTGCCAGCAGCGCGGGACGGCAAGAGACCCAGTACTTC. It codes for CASSAGRQETQYF.

The chain has TRBV6-1 and TRBJ2-2; 7 bases line up with TRBD2. Germline V lookup: CDR1 MNHNS, CDR2 SASEGT. Germline trimming cut 3 bases from V and 4 bases from J; bases unmatched to any gene: 8. This CDR3 contains 16 residues. Here the CDR3 DNA reads TGTGCCAGCAGTGATTTGGGAGGGAGGGGCACCGGGGAGCTGTTTTTT. Translating gives CASSDLGGRGTGELFF.

The chain couples TRBV4-2 to TRBJ2-1, with D maybe TRBD2 (5 bases). CDR3 length: 18 amino acids. Trimming shortened V by 1 base and J by 0 bases, and 16 bases separated the two germline ends. Germline CDR1 and CDR2: LGHNA and YNFKEQ. CDR3 nucleotide sequence: TGTGCCAGCAGCCAAGGGATGATCGGTAGCGACTCCTACAATGAGCAGTTCTTC. This sequence encodes CASSQGMIGSDSYNEQFF.

The chain links TRBV7-2 to TRBJ1-1, with D unresolved. From germline, CDR1 is SGHTA and CDR2 FQGNSA. The CDR3 is 14 amino acids. V was cut by 1 base and J by 2 bases, with 8 bases left in between. The CDR3: CASSLGARNTEAFF. For the CDR3, the DNA is TGTGCCAGCAGCTTAGGCGCAAGAAACACTGAAGCTTTCTTT.

The chain carries TRBV15 and TRBJ2-7; the match to TRBD2 covers 8 bases. Germline assignment: CDR1 LNHNV and CDR2 YYDKDF (reference sequence). Trimming at V came to 5 bases and at J to 4 bases, leaving 10 bases not matched to a gene. This CDR3 has 15 amino acids. The chain's CDR3 is CATSPSPSGGYEQYF. As DNA, the CDR3 is TGTGCCACCAGCCCTTCCCCAAGCGGGGGTTACGAGCAGTACTTC. Complete variable domain (other parts from reference TRBV15 and TRBJ2-7): DAMVIQNPRYQVTQFGKPVTLSCSQTLNHNVMYWYQQKSSQAPKLLFHYYDKDFNNEADTPDNFQSRRPNTSFCFLDIRSPGLGDTAMYLCATSPSPSGGYEQYFGPGTRLTVT.

This clone was counted once. The chain joins TRBV9 to TRBJ2-5; the D is unclear. This CDR3 spans 11 amino acids. V was trimmed by 2 bases and J by 5 bases, leaving 4 bases between them. In germline, CDR1 is SGDLS, CDR2 YYNGEE. Here the CDR3 reads CASSVLETQYF. For the CDR3, the DNA is TGTGCCAGCAGCGTCTTGGAGACCCAGTACTTC.

The CDR3, as DNA: TGCGCCAGCAGCCAATTGGGGGGGGGTAAAGAGACCCAGTACTTC. The encoded protein is CASSQLGGGKETQYF. The rearrangement links TRBV4-1 to TRBJ2-5; TRBD2 agrees at 7 bases. The CDR3 spans 15 residues. Germline assignment: CDR1 MGHRA and CDR2 YSYEKL. With 2 bases clipped from V and 3 bases from J, the junction kept 6 bases outside the gene matches.

This chain links TRBV11-1 with TRBJ2-2; D unclear. V lost 5 bases, J lost 8 bases, and 12 bases lay in between. The V gene's germline CDR1 is SGHAT and CDR2 FQDESV (reference sequence). The CDR3 extends over 13 amino acids. The CDR3: CASSPRVLGELFF. In DNA form, the CDR3 reads TGTGCCAGCAGCCCACGCGTACTTGGGGAGCTGTTTTTT. Together with reference TRBV11-1 and TRBJ2-2, the CDR3 gives the full variable domain: EAEVAQSPRYKITEKSQAVAFWCDPISGHATLYWYRQILGQGPELLVQFQDESVVDDSQLPKDRFSAERLKGVDSTLKIQPAELGDSAMYLCASSPRVLGELFFGEGSRLTVL.

The chain uses TRBV15 and TRBJ2-5; 7 bases map to TRBD1. In germline, CDR1 is LNHNV, CDR2 YYDKDF (reference sequence). V was pared by 4 bases and J by 0 bases, with 2 bases of the junction left unmatched. CDR3 size: 14 residues. CDR3 loop: CATSKGQYQETQYF. CDR3 nucleotides: TGTGCCACCAGCAAGGGACAGTACCAAGAGACCCAGTACTTC.